The source of this T cell receptor (beta chain) is a study of Graves' ophthalmopathy and Graves' hyperthyroidism. Across the study: Researchers obtained peripheral blood at initial diagnosis, before any treatment had begun. Broader study findings: Blood samples also showed most expanded thyroid clonotypes exceeding 0.001 frequency.

From RNA, the CDR3 regions of TCR beta chains were amplified and sequenced. After a first-round RT-PCR with HTBI primers, a second-round multiplex PCR was run. MiXCR, run by TCRdb on the multiplex PCR reads, gives a single entry per CDR3 protein. The table records about 220,000 distinct CDR3 sequences, 20% to 25% of them present only once. All donors with ophthalmopathy were recorded as having moderate-to-severe activity, CAS ≥3, NOSPECS ≥4 and a duration under 3 months. Roughly 10 ml of fresh blood yielded the PBMCs by density gradient. This clonotype was counted ten times or more. The antigen is unknown. Germline V gene data show CDR1 as MDHEN and CDR2 as SYDVKM. Trimming took 6 bases from V and 4 from J, leaving 9 bases between them. The CDR3 consists of 12 residues.

The material sequenced was peripheral blood. The sequence came from a woman aged 45-60 years with Graves' ophthalmopathy. This chain joins TRBV28 and TRBJ1-1; D is unclear. In DNA, the CDR3 is TGTGCCAGCAGCCAAAGAGCCACTGAAGCTTTCTTT. As protein: CASSQRATEAFF. Full variable domain (outside the CDR3, taken from reference TRBV28 and TRBJ1-1): DVKVTQSSRYLVKRTGEKVFLECVQDMDHENMFWYRQDPGLGLRLIYFSYDVKMKEKGDIPEGYSVSREKKERFSLILESASTNQTSMYLCASSQRATEAFFGQGTRLTVV.